The present entry profiles one T cell receptor (beta chain) with its context. Its antigen is undetermined. These data are taken from a study of early T cells in non-severe SARS-CoV-2 infection. Study details: Alpha and beta chains were unpaired, from unsorted whole-blood bulk RNA.

Individual cDNA molecules were tagged with unique molecular identifiers. MiXCR, applied by TCRdb to the 5' RACE reads, yields one record per CDR3 protein. The sample consists of over 30,000 distinct CDR3 sequences, approximately 7.2% of them appearing once. V was pared by 8 bases and J by 4 bases, with 14 bases between. The CDR3 extends over 14 amino acids. The germline V gene has CDR1 LGHDT and CDR2 YNNKEL (reference sequence). Notes on the study in general: The study's VDJdb matching favored anti-spike CD8 responses and missed private and CD4 specificities.

This receptor was obtained from an adult who was a healthcare worker with PCR-confirmed SARS-CoV-2 infection or an uninfected control (not recorded which). The chain recombines TRBV3-1 with TRBJ2-2; D possibly corresponds to TRBD1 (5 bases). The sequenced sample was whole blood, obtained at baseline. The CDR3 loop is CASEETATTGELFF. The CDR3 DNA is TGTGCCAGCGAAGAGACAGCAACCACCGGGGAGCTGTTTTTT.